This T cell receptor (beta chain) was sequenced in a study of T-cell memory formation after mild COVID-19. Study results and limitations: Chiefly within CM and EM were the contracting CD4+ clones; CD8+ ones were within EMRA.

5'RACE primed from the constant segment yielded TCR alpha and TCR beta cDNA libraries bearing sample barcodes and UMIs. MiXCR was run by TCRdb on the 5' RACE reads, yielding one entry per CDR3 protein. This table holds 120,000 or so distinct CDR3 sequences, 15% to 20% found once. The CDR3 is 11 residues long. The germline V and J ends were trimmed by 5 bases and 10 bases, with 8 bases remaining between them. Comments on this clonotype: What it binds is unknown.

The gene calls are TRBV12-3 or TRBV12-4 and TRBJ2-2; D is undetermined. This clonotype originated in a man aged 18 to 35 who had mild COVID-19 (a few samples of this study predate the infection). Cell type and time point are not known. The sample taken for sequencing was PBMCs or a T cell subset sorted from them (not recorded which). The CDR3 DNA reads TGTGCCAGCAGTAGCCTGGTGGAGCTGTTTTTT. Translation: CASSSLVELFF.